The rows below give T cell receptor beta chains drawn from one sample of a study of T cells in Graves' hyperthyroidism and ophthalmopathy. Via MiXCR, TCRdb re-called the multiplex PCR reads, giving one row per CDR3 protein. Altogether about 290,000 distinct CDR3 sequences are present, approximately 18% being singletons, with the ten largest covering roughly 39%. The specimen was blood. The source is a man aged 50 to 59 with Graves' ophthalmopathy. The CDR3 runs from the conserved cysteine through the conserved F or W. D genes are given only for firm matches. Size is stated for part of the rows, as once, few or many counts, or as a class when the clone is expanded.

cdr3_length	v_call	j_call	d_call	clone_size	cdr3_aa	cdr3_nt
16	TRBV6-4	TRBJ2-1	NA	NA	CASSDSYREIYNEQFF	TGTGCCAGCAGTGACTCGTACAGGGAAATCTACAATGAGCAGTTCTTC
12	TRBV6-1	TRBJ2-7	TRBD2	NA	CASSPGGNEQYF	TGTGCCAGCAGCCCCGGGGGGAACGAGCAGTACTTC
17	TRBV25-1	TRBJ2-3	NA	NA	CASSDDWAGLPTDTQYF	TGTGCCAGCAGTGATGATTGGGCAGGGTTGCCCACAGATACGCAGTATTTT
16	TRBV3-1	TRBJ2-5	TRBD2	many	CASSQLAGGRGETQYF	TGTGCCAGCAGCCAACTAGCGGGAGGACGCGGGGAGACCCAGTACTTC
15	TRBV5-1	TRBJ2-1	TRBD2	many	CASSLPRERYNEQFF	TGCGCCAGCAGCTTGCCGCGGGAGCGGTACAATGAGCAGTTCTTC
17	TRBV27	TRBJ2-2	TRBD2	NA	CASSLISSGTGTGELFF	TGTGCCAGCAGTTTAATTTCGAGCGGGACCGGCACCGGGGAGCTGTTTTTT
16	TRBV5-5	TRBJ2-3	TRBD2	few	CASSETPSGRADTQYF	TGTGCCAGCAGTGAAACGCCTAGCGGGAGAGCAGATACGCAGTATTTT
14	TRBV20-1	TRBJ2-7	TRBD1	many	CSAADRGVAYEQYF	TGCAGTGCCGCCGACAGGGGAGTTGCGTACGAGCAGTACTTC
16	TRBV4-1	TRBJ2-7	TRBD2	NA	CASSQDMGGPFYEQYF	TGCGCCAGCAGCCAAGATATGGGAGGGCCTTTCTACGAGCAGTACTTC
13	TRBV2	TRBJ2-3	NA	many	CASSDGAGRAQYF	TGTGCCAGCAGTGATGGCGCGGGGCGAGCGCAGTATTTT
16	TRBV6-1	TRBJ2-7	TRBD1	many	CASSPQGQGASYEQYF	TGTGCCAGCAGTCCCCAAGGACAGGGCGCATCCTACGAGCAGTACTTC
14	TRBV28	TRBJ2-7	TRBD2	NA	CASSTSGRAREQYF	TGTGCCAGCAGTACTAGCGGGAGGGCAAGGGAGCAGTACTTC
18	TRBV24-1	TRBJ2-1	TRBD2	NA	CATSDSGTSGSSYNEQFF	TGTGCCACCAGTGATTCCGGGACTAGCGGGAGCTCCTACAATGAGCAGTTCTTC
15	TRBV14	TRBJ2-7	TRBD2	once	CASSQSGLAGVEQYF	TGTGCCAGCAGCCAATCTGGGCTAGCGGGAGTCGAGCAGTACTTC
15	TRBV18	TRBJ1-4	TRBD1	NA	CASSRTGEQEEKLFF	TGTGCCAGCTCACGGACAGGGGAACAGGAAGAAAAACTGTTTTTT
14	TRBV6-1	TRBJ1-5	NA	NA	CASTESTGGQPQHF	TGTGCCAGCACCGAGTCGACAGGAGGGCAGCCCCAGCATTTT
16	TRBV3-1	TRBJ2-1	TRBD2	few	CASSQVTSGRYNEQFF	TGTGCCAGCAGCCAAGTAACTAGCGGAAGATACAATGAGCAGTTCTTC
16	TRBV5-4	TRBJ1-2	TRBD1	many	CASSALGRQGAGGYTF	TGTGCCAGCAGCGCTCTGGGGAGACAGGGGGCAGGAGGCTACACCTTC
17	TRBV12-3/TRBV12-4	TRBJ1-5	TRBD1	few	CASSPWTGGRSNQPQHF	TGTGCCAGCAGTCCTTGGACAGGGGGCCGGAGCAATCAGCCCCAGCATTTT
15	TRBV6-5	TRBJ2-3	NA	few	CASSYGIADTDTQYF	TGTGCCAGCAGTTACGGGATAGCGGACACAGATACGCAGTATTTT
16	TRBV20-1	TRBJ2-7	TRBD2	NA	CSARDLTSGSSSEQYF	TGCAGTGCTAGAGATCTGACTAGCGGGAGTTCTTCCGAGCAGTACTTC
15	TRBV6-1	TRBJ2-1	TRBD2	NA	CASSDRLAGYNEQFF	TGTGCCAGCAGTGACCGGCTAGCGGGGTACAATGAGCAGTTCTTC
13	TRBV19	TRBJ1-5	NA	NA	CASSINSVQPQHF	TGTGCCAGTAGTATTAACAGCGTTCAGCCCCAGCATTTT
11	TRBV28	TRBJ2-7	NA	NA	CASSATYEQYF	TGTGCCAGCAGTGCAACCTACGAGCAGTACTTC
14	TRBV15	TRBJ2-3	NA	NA	CATSRVGGADTQYF	TGTGCCACCAGCAGAGTAGGAGGGGCAGATACGCAGTATTTT
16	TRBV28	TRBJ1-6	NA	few	CASSPTPAGKDSPLHF	TGTGCCAGCAGTCCCACCCCGGCAGGGAAGGATTCACCCCTCCACTTT
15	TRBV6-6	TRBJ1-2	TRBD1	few	CASSYLTGANYGYTF	TGTGCCAGCAGTTACCTGACAGGGGCTAACTATGGCTACACCTTC
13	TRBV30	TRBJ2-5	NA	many	CAWSGTYQETQYF	TGTGCCTGGAGCGGGACGTATCAAGAGACCCAGTACTTC
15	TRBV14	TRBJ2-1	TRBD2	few	CASSPGLAGVFGQFF	TGTGCCAGCAGCCCTGGACTAGCGGGAGTTTTTGGGCAGTTCTTC
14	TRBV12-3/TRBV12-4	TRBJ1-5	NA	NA	CASSFGGFNQPQHF	TGTGCCAGCAGTTTCGGCGGCTTCAATCAGCCCCAGCATTTT
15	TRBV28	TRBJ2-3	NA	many	CASSLGGTRTDTQYF	TGTGCCAGCAGTCTCGGAGGGACCCGCACAGATACGCAGTATTTT
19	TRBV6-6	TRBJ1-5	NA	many	CASSYSKGGLPPGNQPQHF	TGTGCCAGCAGTTACTCGAAGGGGGGCCTCCCACCGGGCAATCAGCCCCAGCATTTT
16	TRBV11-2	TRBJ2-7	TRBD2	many	CASSSETRAGAGEQYF	TGTGCCAGCAGCTCTGAAACTAGAGCGGGAGCGGGAGAGCAGTACTTC
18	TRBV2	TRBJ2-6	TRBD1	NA	CASSIDRGAEAGANVLTF	TGTGCCAGCAGCATCGACAGGGGCGCAGAGGCTGGGGCCAACGTCCTGACTTTC
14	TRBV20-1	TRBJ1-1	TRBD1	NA	CSAPDRGKNTEAFF	TGCAGTGCCCCCGACAGGGGGAAGAACACTGAAGCTTTCTTT
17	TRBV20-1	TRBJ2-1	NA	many	CSARGGEAAPIYNEQFF	TGCAGTGCTAGAGGCGGGGAAGCGGCGCCTATCTACAATGAGCAGTTCTTC
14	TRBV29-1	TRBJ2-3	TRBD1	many	CSVRTGEGTDTQYF	TGCAGCGTTCGGACAGGTGAAGGCACAGATACGCAGTATTTT
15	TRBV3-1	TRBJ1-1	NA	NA	CASSHAGTQQTEAFF	TGTGCCAGCAGCCACGCCGGGACACAACAAACTGAAGCTTTCTTT
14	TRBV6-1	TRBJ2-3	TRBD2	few	CASTPSGIRDTQYF	TGTGCCAGCACTCCTAGCGGGATTCGAGATACGCAGTATTTT
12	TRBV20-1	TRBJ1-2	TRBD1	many	CSARDSAYGYTF	TGCAGTGCGCGGGACAGCGCCTATGGCTACACCTTC
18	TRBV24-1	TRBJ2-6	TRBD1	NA	CATSDPNPGGSGANVLTF	TGTGCCACCAGTGATCCTAACCCAGGGGGCTCCGGGGCCAACGTCCTGACTTTC
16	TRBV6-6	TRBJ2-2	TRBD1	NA	CASSYSRDRNTGELFF	TGTGCCAGCAGTTACTCGAGGGACAGGAACACCGGGGAGCTGTTTTTT
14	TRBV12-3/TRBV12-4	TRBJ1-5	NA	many	CASSLGSSNQPQHF	TGTGCCAGCAGTTTGGGGTCTAGCAATCAGCCCCAGCATTTT
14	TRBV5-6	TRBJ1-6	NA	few	CASSLDSTNSPLHF	TGTGCCAGCAGCTTGGACAGCACCAATTCACCCCTCCACTTT
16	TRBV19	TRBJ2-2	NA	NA	CASTPGFGGDTGELFF	TGTGCCAGTACCCCGGGTTTTGGAGGAGACACCGGGGAGCTGTTTTTT
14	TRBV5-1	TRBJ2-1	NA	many	CASSLEYQTNEQFF	TGCGCCAGCAGCTTGGAATACCAGACCAATGAGCAGTTCTTC
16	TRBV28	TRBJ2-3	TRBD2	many	CASSLAGGGPTDTQYF	TGTGCCAGCAGTTTGGCGGGGGGAGGGCCCACAGATACGCAGTATTTT
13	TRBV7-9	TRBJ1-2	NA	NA	CASTLTEPAGYTF	TGTGCCAGTACCCTGACCGAGCCGGCGGGCTACACCTTC
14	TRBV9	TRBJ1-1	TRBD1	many	CASSVGGQGADAFF	TGTGCCAGCAGCGTAGGGGGACAGGGGGCGGATGCTTTCTTT
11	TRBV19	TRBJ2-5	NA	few	CATTLGETQYF	TGTGCCACCACCCTCGGAGAGACCCAGTACTTC
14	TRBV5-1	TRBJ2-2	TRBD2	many	CASSFSGRPGELFF	TGCGCCAGCAGCTTCAGCGGGAGGCCCGGGGAGCTGTTTTTT
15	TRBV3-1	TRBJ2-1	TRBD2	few	CASSRTSGRNNEQFF	TGTGCCAGCAGTCGAACTAGCGGGAGGAACAATGAGCAGTTCTTC
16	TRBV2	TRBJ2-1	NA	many	CASSPEGGGSYNEQFF	TGTGCCAGCAGTCCCGAGGGGGGAGGCTCCTACAATGAGCAGTTCTTC
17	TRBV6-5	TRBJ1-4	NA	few	CASSYSGLAARREKLFF	TGTGCCAGCAGTTACTCAGGGTTAGCTGCCCGAAGGGAAAAACTGTTTTTT
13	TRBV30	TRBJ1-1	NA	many	CAWRPAGRTEAFF	TGTGCCTGGAGACCAGCAGGCCGGACTGAAGCTTTCTTT
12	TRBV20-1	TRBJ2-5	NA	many	CSARMARGYLYF	TGCAGTGCTAGAATGGCAAGGGGTTATCTGTACTTC
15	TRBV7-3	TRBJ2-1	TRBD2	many	CASSLSGLANNEQFF	TGTGCCAGCAGCTTAAGTGGACTAGCGAACAATGAGCAGTTCTTC
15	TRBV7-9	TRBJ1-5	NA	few	CASSLGTGPDQPQHF	TGTGCCAGCAGCTTAGGAACAGGCCCCGATCAGCCCCAGCATTTT
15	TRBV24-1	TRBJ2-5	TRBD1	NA	CAASDLQDRGETQYF	TGTGCCGCCAGTGATTTGCAGGACAGGGGCGAGACCCAGTACTTC